The clone carrying this TCR beta chain was seen only once. Antigen specificity is unknown. The sample originates from a study of cytomegalovirus exposure and HLA in healthy donors. General observations from the study: For most TCR beta V segments, an earlier analysis put the productive rate at about 87% or about 30% of the time. TCR beta chains associated with HLA were, in a later analysis, more clonally expanded than equally common others. Sequences of the TCR beta chain were said to predict the HLA-A and HLA-B alleles of most subjects accurately. Generally TCR sequences proved uncommon, though certain public TCRs appeared in numerous donors.

This CDR3 is built from 13 residues. Both 60 Vbeta primers and 13 Jbeta primers went into the PCR. Produced via immunoSEQ multiplex PCR; TCRdb's table is partial and in-frame only. The repertoire holds some 150,000 clones, with approximately 84% as singletons. Sequencing used PBMCs. The rearrangement links TRBV21-1 to TRBJ2-5; TRBD2 is the table's D call and was not checked against the DNA. The last part of the DNA fits TRBJ2-7 better; the J call may be wrong. TRBV21-1 is recorded as a pseudogene. The receptor was isolated from a woman aged 40 to 50 in good health and CMV-seronegative. The CDR3 loop reads CASSPSGSHEQYF. In nucleotides, the CDR3 is TGTGCCAGCAGCCCCAGCGGGAGCCACGAGCAGTACTTC.